This T cell receptor beta chain was captured by sequencing in a study of blood T cell repertoires in COVID-19. Regarding this clone: Other DNA sequences in this sample translate to the same CDR3.

Method: immunoSEQ multiplex PCR; TCRdb's copy keeps in-frame clones and lacks some. The table records 20,000 to 25,000 clones, around nine tenths of them present only once. The CDR3 covers 16 residues. Losses at the gene ends were 0 bases for V and 2 bases for J; bases not matched to a gene: 3. The germline V gene has CDR1 LGHNA and CDR2 YSLEER. Material: peripheral blood. The chain has TRBV4-3 and TRBJ2-1, with 8 bases fitting TRBD1. This TCR was recovered from a woman aged 70-85 years with active COVID-19. CDR3 sequence: CASSQDPGQAYNEQFF. CDR3 DNA sequence: TGCGCCAGCAGCCAAGATCCGGGACAGGCCTACAATGAGCAGTTCTTC.